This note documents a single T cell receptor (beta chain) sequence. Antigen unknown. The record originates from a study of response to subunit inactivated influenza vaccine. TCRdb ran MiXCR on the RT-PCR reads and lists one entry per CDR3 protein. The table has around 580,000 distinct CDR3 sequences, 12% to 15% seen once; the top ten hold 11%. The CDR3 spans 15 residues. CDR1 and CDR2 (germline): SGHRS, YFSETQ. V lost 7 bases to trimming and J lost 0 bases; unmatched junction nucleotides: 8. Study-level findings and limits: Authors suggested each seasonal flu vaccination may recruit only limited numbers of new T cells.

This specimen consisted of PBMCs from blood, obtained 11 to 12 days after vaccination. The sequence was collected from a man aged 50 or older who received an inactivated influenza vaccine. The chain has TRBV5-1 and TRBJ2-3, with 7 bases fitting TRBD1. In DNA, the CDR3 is TGCGCCAGCGGTTACAGGGGATGGAGCACAGATACGCAGTATTTT. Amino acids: CASGYRGWSTDTQYF.